Reported below is one T cell receptor (beta chain). This record belongs to a study of shared clonotypes between healthy human individuals. Germline CDR1 is LNHDA and CDR2 is SQIVND (reference sequence). V gave up 9 bases and J gave up 0 bases, with 17 bases separating them. The CDR3 is made up of 15 amino acids. CD45RO-negative, CCR7-selected cells formed the naive CD8 fraction, which excluded terminally differentiated effector memory CD45RA+ cells. Sequencing used immunoSEQ multiplex PCR; TCRdb keeps in-frame clones, though not all of them. The table shows about 680,000 clones, with approximately 90% occurring only once.

The source material was naive CD8+ T cells sorted from blood. The receptor comes from a man aged 25 to 40 in good health. This rearrangement joins TRBV19 to TRBJ2-5, with TRBD1 as a possible D gene (6 bases). The CDR3 here is CASRQVNGYQETQYF. The CDR3 coding sequence is TGTGCCAGCCGACAGGTAAACGGGTACCAAGAGACCCAGTACTTC.